The 14 T cell receptor beta chains below all came from one sample that was sequenced in a study of blood T cell repertoires in COVID-19. Measured with immunoSEQ multiplex PCR; TCRdb has only the in-frame clones, and not every one. Of 100,000 to 150,000 clones in the sample, approximately 80% were seen once. The sample was peripheral blood. These receptors originate from a woman in her 50s with acute or convalescent COVID-19.

The chain employs TRBV15 and TRBJ2-3, with D uncertain. Deletions cut 1 base from V and 1 base from J, with 9 bases between. The CDR3 length is 15 residues. Germline V gene lookup returns CDR1 LNHNV and CDR2 YYDKDF (reference sequence). Written as DNA, the CDR3 is TGTGCCACCAGCAGAGTTGGGCAGGGCACAGATACGCAGTATTTT. Residues: CATSRVGQGTDTQYF. Looking up the rest from reference TRBV15 and TRBJ2-3 gives the full variable domain: DAMVIQNPRYQVTQFGKPVTLSCSQTLNHNVMYWYQQKSSQAPKLLFHYYDKDFNNEADTPDNFQSRRPNTSFCFLDIRSPGLGDTAMYLCATSRVGQGTDTQYFGPGTRLTVL.

The chain employs TRBV5-6 and TRBJ1-6; the D gene is possibly TRBD1 (5 bases). Germline loops: CDR1 SGHDT, CDR2 YYEEEE. CDR3 size: 14 residues. V lost 1 base and J lost 5, with 7 bases in between. CDR3 coding DNA: TGTGCCAGCAGCTTGAACAGGAATAATTCACCCCTCCACTTT. Its translation is CASSLNRNNSPLHF.

This chain links TRBV9 with TRBJ1-3; 7 bases are a match to TRBD1. This CDR3 comprises 15 residues. Germline V CDR1 and CDR2: SGDLS, YYNGEE. Trimming cost V 0 bases and J 7 bases; bases outside gene matches: 7. The CDR3 sequence is CASSVGVGQTNTIYF. The CDR3 DNA reads TGTGCCAGCAGCGTAGGAGTGGGACAGACTAACACCATATATTTT.

The V and J genes are TRBV7-3 and TRBJ1-2; TRBD1 agrees at 7 bases. CDR1 is SGHTA and CDR2 is FQGTGA in the germline V gene. CDR3 length: 13 amino acids. V shed 5 bases and J 8 bases; nucleotides not matched to a gene: 8. The CDR3 DNA reads as TGTGCCAGCAGCGCCAGGGACAGCGGAGGCTACACCTTC. Protein sequence: CASSARDSGGYTF.

The rearrangement joins TRBV29-1 to TRBJ1-6, with a weak D call TRBD1 (6 bases). This CDR3 spans 13 amino acids. From germline, CDR1 is SQVTM and CDR2 ANQGSEA. V lost 4 bases and J lost 9, with 13 bases in between. CDR3 region: CSVGAGDSSPLHF. CDR3 DNA: TGCAGCGTTGGGGCAGGGGATTCTTCACCCCTCCACTTT.

This chain uses TRBV29-1 with TRBJ1-3, with TRBD1 identical over 7 bases. The length of the CDR3 is 15 residues. After removal of 1 base from V and 4 bases from J, the junction contained 7 bases not matched to a gene. CDR1 is SQVTM and CDR2 is ANQGSEA in the germline V gene. The CDR3 DNA is TGCAGCGTTGAAGCAGCAGGGGGGCCCGGAAACACCATATATTTT. Its protein product is CSVEAAGGPGNTIYF.

This chain joins TRBV19 and TRBJ1-5; 8 bases agree with TRBD1. The CDR3 consists of 15 residues. In germline, CDR1 is LNHDA, CDR2 SQIVND (reference sequence). V was clipped by 6 bases and J by 2 bases; unmatched bases: 6. CDR3 protein: CASRGGTGGNQPQHF. Here the CDR3 DNA reads TGTGCCAGTAGGGGCGGGACAGGAGGCAATCAGCCCCAGCATTTT.

This rearrangement joins TRBV27 to TRBJ2-2, with D possibly matching TRBD1 (5 bases). The CDR3 consists of 15 residues. In germline, CDR1 is MNHEY, CDR2 SMNVEV (reference sequence). V lost 3 bases to trimming and J lost 4 bases, with 12 bases between them. In DNA form, the CDR3 reads TGTGCCAGCAGTTTCCAGGGAAGGGCCACCGGGGAGCTGTTTTTT. Amino acid sequence: CASSFQGRATGELFF.

The chain has TRBV9 and TRBJ1-2, with 10 nucleotides matching TRBD1. The length of the CDR3 is 17 residues. Germline V CDR1 and CDR2: SGDLS, YYNGEE. The J segment lost 0 bases and the V segment lost 3 bases, leaving 8 bases of the junction unmatched. In DNA form, the CDR3 reads TGTGCCAGCAGCGCTACCGGGACAGGGGAATCTAACTATGGCTACACCTTC. Its protein is CASSATGTGESNYGYTF.

The sample holds a few counts of this clone. J is TRBJ2-2 and V is TRBV10-3; TRBD1 matches 10 bases. With V trimmed by 7 bases and J by 5 bases, 10 bases remained unmatched. The germline CDR1 and CDR2 sequences are ENHRY and SYGVKD. This CDR3 is built from 16 residues. CDR3 DNA: TGTGCCATCAAGGCTAGACAGGGGGCGCTTACCGGGGAGCTGTTTTTT. Protein product: CAIKARQGALTGELFF.

The chain recombines TRBV3-1 (or the pseudogene TRBV3-2) with TRBJ2-7; unclear D gene. CDR1 is LGHDT, CDR2 YNNKEL, per germline (reference sequence). V shed 6 bases and J shed 1 base, with 13 bases lying between them. The CDR3 extends over 14 amino acids. Here the CDR3 reads CASSQHSVSYEQYF. CDR3 sequence (DNA): TGTGCCAGCAGTCAGCACAGTGTATCCTACGAGCAGTACTTC.

The rearrangement links TRBV24-1 to TRBJ1-2, with 9 nucleotides matching TRBD1. This CDR3 contains 15 residues. The V and J ends lost 4 bases and 10 bases, in that order; junction bases with no gene match: 12. From germline, CDR1 is KGHDR and CDR2 SFDVKD. The CDR3 DNA is TGTGCCACCAGTGAACTCCGGGACAGGGTTGAAGTCTACACCTTC. It codes for CATSELRDRVEVYTF.

The V call is TRBV20-1, the J call TRBJ1-2; D is uncertain. Looked up from germline, CDR1 is DFQATT and CDR2 is SNEGSKA (reference sequence). The CDR3 is 14 residues long. V was shortened by 3 bases and J by 3 bases, with 14 bases between the two germline ends. The CDR3 loop reads CSASSRGGDYGYTF. DNA for the CDR3: TGCAGTGCTAGTAGCCGGGGTGGGGACTATGGCTACACCTTC.

This clone was recorded only once. CDR3 bases: TGTGCCAGCAGCCCACGCGGGAACACTGAAGCTTTCTTT. Protein sequence: CASSPRGNTEAFF. V and J are TRBV7-7 and TRBJ1-1; D call uncertain. V gave up 5 bases and J gave up 1 base, with 8 bases separating them. Germline-derived CDR1 and CDR2 are SSHAT and FNYEAQ (reference sequence). The CDR3 sequence is 13 residues long.